Listed below are T cell receptor beta chains from one sample, sequenced in a study of blood T cell repertoires in COVID-19. Sequenced by immunoSEQ multiplex PCR; TCRdb stores in-frame clones only, minus some. The sample holds under 200,000 clones, approximately 90% seen once. Sequencing was performed on peripheral blood. The receptors derive from a man younger than 30 with acute or convalescent COVID-19. CDR3s include the opening cysteine and the closing phenylalanine or tryptophan. D genes are given only for firm matches. Expanded clones are given a class, and other clones once, few, many or no size at all.

D: TRBD1
J: TRBJ2-5
size: -
V: TRBV18
DNA: TGTGCCAGCTCACCAGACAGACAGGGTAGAGAGACCCAGTACTTC
CDR3: CASSPDRQGRETQYF

D: -
J: TRBJ2-5
size: -
V: TRBV2
DNA: TGTGCCAGCAAGGAGGGGGCTGAGGAGACCCAGTACTTC
CDR3: CASKEGAEETQYF

D: TRBD1
J: TRBJ2-5
size: -
V: TRBV5-1
DNA: TGCGCCAGCAGCACGGGACAGGGGGCGGGAGAGACCCAGTACTTC
CDR3: CASSTGQGAGETQYF

D: TRBD2
J: TRBJ2-5
size: -
V: TRBV5-1
DNA: TGCGCCAGCAGCCCGCTGTCGGGGGGGCGAGAGACCCAGTACTTC
CDR3: CASSPLSGGRETQYF

D: TRBD1
J: TRBJ1-2
size: once
V: TRBV19
DNA: TGTGCCAGTAGAGACAGGGGGCGAAATAACTATGGCTACACCTTC
CDR3: CASRDRGRNNYGYTF

D: -
J: TRBJ1-2
size: -
V: TRBV6-4
DNA: TGTGCCAGCAGTGACCAAGACAGGAACTATGGCTACACCTTC
CDR3: CASSDQDRNYGYTF

D: TRBD2
J: TRBJ2-2
size: -
V: TRBV11-1
DNA: TGTGCCAGCAGCCCATCTGGACTAGCTAGTGGGGAGCTGTTTTTT
CDR3: CASSPSGLASGELFF

D: -
J: TRBJ2-1
size: -
V: TRBV27
DNA: TGTGCCAGCAGTTTATTGTCGGCGGGCCGAAACAATGAGCAGTTCTTC
CDR3: CASSLLSAGRNNEQFF

D: TRBD1
J: TRBJ2-2
size: -
V: TRBV7-3
DNA: TGTGCCAGCAGCCTGGACAGGGCTCGCCGGGAGCTGTTTTTT
CDR3: CASSLDRARRELFF

D: -
J: TRBJ2-3
size: -
V: TRBV18
DNA: TGTGCCAGCTCACCACCGCCTAGCATGGGAGGTTATACGCAGTATTTT
CDR3: CASSPPPSMGGYTQYF

D: -
J: TRBJ1-1
size: -
V: TRBV9
DNA: TGTGCCAGCAGCTTCCAAGAGAGAGCCATGAACACTGAAGCTTTCTTT
CDR3: CASSFQERAMNTEAFF